These T cell receptor beta chains were read from a single sample in a study of beta chain features in type 1 diabetes. The method was immunoSEQ multiplex PCR; TCRdb's version includes in-frame clones alone and lacks a portion of them. The sample holds roughly 280,000 clones, approximately 25% seen once. Sequenced sample: naive CD4+ T cells from blood. The source of these receptors is a woman between 25 and 40 years old with type 1 diabetes. Both conserved end residues are part of each CDR3. A D gene is named only where the DNA matches it firmly. The size field is filled for only some rows; it gives once, few, many or a size class.

V	J	D	size	DNA	CDR3
TRBV11-2	TRBJ2-2	.	.	TGTGCCAGCAGCTTAATCGTCAACACCGGGGAGCTGTTTTTT	CASSLIVNTGELFF
TRBV15	TRBJ2-5	.	few	TGTGCCACCAGCATAAGGACAGCGCAAGAGACCCAGTACTTC	CATSIRTAQETQYF
TRBV9	TRBJ2-3	.	few	TGTGCCAGCAGCGCCACATGGGCTGGCACAGATACGCAGTATTTT	CASSATWAGTDTQYF
TRBV5-1	TRBJ2-5	.	.	TGCGCCAGCACTTGGGCGGCGGGAGAGACCCAGTACTTC	CASTWAAGETQYF
TRBV11-3	TRBJ2-5	.	few	TGTGCCAGCCGGGGTCCAGCGTCGGAGACCCAGTACTTC	CASRGPASETQYF
TRBV19	TRBJ1-2	TRBD1	.	TGTGCCAGTAGCGATCCGGGACAGGGACTAAGCTACACCTTC	CASSDPGQGLSYTF
TRBV29-1	TRBJ2-7	TRBD1	.	TGCAGCGTGGAACAGGGGCCTTCCTACGAGCAGTACTTC	CSVEQGPSYEQYF
TRBV9	TRBJ1-2	TRBD1	.	TGTGCCAGCAGCGTACTTTCAGGACAGGGGGACTACACCTTC	CASSVLSGQGDYTF
TRBV2	TRBJ1-2	.	.	TGTGCCAGCAGTGAACGCGGCTATGGCTACACCTTC	CASSERGYGYTF
TRBV29-1	TRBJ1-1	.	few	TGCAGCGTAACTATCCACCAATCTGCTGAAGCTTTCTTT	CSVTIHQSAEAFF
TRBV29-1	TRBJ1-3	TRBD1	few	TGCAGCGTGGCCCGGGACAGGGCCTCTGGAAACACCATATATTTT	CSVARDRASGNTIYF